A single sample is the source of the 4 T cell receptor beta chains below, sequenced in a study of TIL therapy for anti-PD-1-resistant metastatic lung cancer. Time point in this sample: pre-treatment sample, taken before nivolumab and TIL therapy. The immunoSEQ assay was v3. Clones were sequenced by immunoSEQ multiplex PCR, and TCRdb holds only the in-frame ones, with some missing. This table has more than 55,000 clones, 55% to 70% appearing once. Material: blood, obtained at baseline. These receptor sequences come from a person between 30 and 80 years old with non-small cell lung cancer.

This chain connects TRBV13 to TRBJ1-1; 7 bases fit TRBD1. Germline V gene sequence: CDR1 PRHDT, CDR2 FYEKMQ (reference sequence). The CDR3 runs 14 residues. V was clipped by 5 bases and J by 1 base; unmatched bases: 4. The chain's CDR3 is CASSPSGGNTEAFF. The CDR3 DNA reads as TGTGCCAGCAGCCCCTCAGGGGGGAACACTGAAGCTTTCTTT.

The gene calls are TRBV6-6 and TRBJ2-1; 9 positions match TRBD2. Trimming removed 10 bases from V and 4 bases from J; junction bases left unmatched: 11. Germline lookup yields CDR1 MNHNY and CDR2 SVGAGI (reference sequence). The CDR3 covers 15 residues. CDR3 residues: CATRGLAGNYNEQFF. CDR3 nucleotide sequence: TGTGCCACCCGGGGGCTAGCGGGGAATTACAATGAGCAGTTCTTC.

The chain is built from TRBV27 and TRBJ1-5, with TRBD1 matching over 8 bases. CDR3 size: 15 residues. CDR1 is MNHEY and CDR2 is SMNVEV in the germline V gene (reference sequence). The ends lost 2 bases at V and 4 bases at J; junction bases unmatched: 4. The DNA for the CDR3 is TGTGCCAGCAGTTTAAGTCGACAGGGGAATCAGCCCCAGCATTTT. Its protein is CASSLSRQGNQPQHF.

This clone was observed a single time. The chain has TRBV5-5 and TRBJ1-1; the D is unclear. The germline V and J ends were trimmed by 5 bases and 3 bases, with 11 bases remaining between them. CDR1 SGHKS and CDR2 YYEKEE come from the germline V gene (reference sequence). The CDR3 is 13 amino acids. CDR3: CASRITVHTEAFF. As DNA, the CDR3 is TGTGCCAGCAGAATAACGGTGCACACTGAAGCTTTCTTT. The full variable domain, completed using reference TRBV5-5 and TRBJ1-1, is DAGVTQSPTHLIKTRGQQVTLRCSPISGHKSVSWYQQVLGQGPQFIFQYYEKEERGRGNFPDRFSARQFPNYSSELNVNALLLGDSALYLCASRITVHTEAFFGQGTRLTVV.